The 27 T cell receptor beta chains below were found in one sample sequenced in a study of graft-versus-host responses after intestinal transplantation. These receptors' targets are unknown. Clones were sequenced by immunoSEQ multiplex PCR, and TCRdb holds only the in-frame ones, with some missing. The sample includes about 89,000 clones, approximately 94% of them seen just once. The sequences come from unstimulated CD8+ T cells sorted from spleen or lymph node cells, collected before intestinal transplant. The origin of the receptors is a human donor who received an intestinal transplant.

Points on this clone: The same CDR3 arises from other DNA sequences in this sample as well. The chain carries TRBV19 and TRBJ2-7, with TRBD2 matching 9 bases. Germline lookup yields CDR1 LNHDA and CDR2 SQIVND (reference sequence). This CDR3 contains 14 residues. V lost 6 bases, J lost 1 base, and 4 bases stayed unmatched. CDR3 DNA: TGTGCCAGTAGCCCGAGCGGGGGGTCCTACGAGCAGTACTTC. It encodes CASSPSGGSYEQYF. The variable domain in full, with the rest retrieved from reference TRBV19 and TRBJ2-7, is DGGITQSPKYLFRKEGQNVTLSCEQNLNHDAMYWYRQDPGQGLRLIYYSQIVNDFQKGDIAEGYSVSREKKESFPLTVTSAQKNPTAFYLCASSPSGGSYEQYFGPGTRLTVT.

This CDR3 is CASSLTPVNEQFF. In DNA form, the CDR3 reads TGTGCCAGCAGCTTAACCCCGGTTAATGAGCAGTTCTTC. The chain uses TRBV7-9 and TRBJ2-1, with unresolved D. Germline CDR1 reads SEHNR; CDR2 reads FQNEAQ (reference sequence). V gave up 2 bases and J gave up 7 bases, with 9 bases separating them. This CDR3 spans 13 amino acids.

The V and J genes are TRBV7-9 and TRBJ1-4, with D perhaps TRBD1 (6 bases). Germline V gives CDR1 SEHNR, CDR2 FQNEAQ (reference sequence). V shed 4 bases and J shed 8 bases, with 17 bases lying between them. The CDR3 covers 15 residues. As DNA, the CDR3 is TGTGCCAGCAGCTACCCACAGGACAGAGAGGAAAAACTGTTTTTT. It codes for CASSYPQDREEKLFF.

The rearrangement links TRBV4-3 to TRBJ2-6; a weak D match, TRBD2 (5 bases). Trimming took off 0 bases at V and 4 bases at J, with 7 bases between the two ends. CDR3 size: 15 residues. Germline V gives CDR1 LGHNA, CDR2 YSLEER. The CDR3 reads CASSQDRRGANVLTF. The CDR3 bases are TGCGCCAGCAGCCAAGATAGGAGGGGGGCCAACGTCCTGACTTTC.

The gene calls are TRBV27 and TRBJ1-2; the D gene is possibly TRBD1 (5 bases). CDR1 and CDR2 from the germline V gene are MNHEY and SMNVEV (reference sequence). The V gene lost 3 bases and the J gene lost 3 bases, with 20 bases spanning the gap. The CDR3 covers 17 residues. CDR3 sequence reads: CASSLTAAGDWDYGYTF. CDR3 sequence (DNA): TGTGCCAGCAGTTTGACTGCGGCGGGGGATTGGGACTATGGCTACACCTTC.

V is TRBV4-3 and J is TRBJ2-7, with 8 bases identical to TRBD1. Per germline, CDR1 LGHNA and CDR2 YSLEER. This CDR3 is 14 amino acids long. V shed 3 bases and J 3 bases; nucleotides not matched to a gene: 4. The CDR3 sequence: CASSQAGTGYEQYF. The CDR3 region has the DNA TGCGCCAGCAGCCAGGCCGGGACAGGCTACGAGCAGTACTTC.

The gene calls are TRBV2 and TRBJ1-4; 9 bases map to TRBD1. V shed 6 bases and J 8 bases; nucleotides not matched to a gene: 7. This CDR3 region has 14 residues. Germline-derived CDR1 and CDR2 are SNHLY and FYNNEI. This CDR3 is CASSLGTGWEKLFF. The CDR3 DNA follows: TGTGCCAGCAGCCTCGGGACAGGGTGGGAAAAACTGTTTTTT.

The count of this clone is one. The chain employs TRBV7-9 and TRBJ1-2; D gene ambiguous. Trimming shortened V by 2 bases and J by 6 bases, and 16 bases separated the two germline ends. The CDR3 is made up of 15 amino acids. Germline V gene data show CDR1 as SEHNR and CDR2 as FQNEAQ (reference sequence). The CDR3 region has the DNA TGTGCCAGCAGCTTACCCCCCGGGGTCGGGAATGGCTACACCTTC. Translated, it gives CASSLPPGVGNGYTF.

This chain joins TRBV4-1 and TRBJ2-7; no clear D. Germline lookup yields CDR1 MGHRA and CDR2 YSYEKL. This CDR3 spans 12 amino acids. Trimming removed 4 bases at V and 7 bases at J, with 11 bases between. The CDR3 DNA sequence: TGCGCCAGCAGCCCTAATCTGAGTGAGCAGTACTTC. Protein product: CASSPNLSEQYF.

The chain carries TRBV27 and TRBJ2-7, with D perhaps TRBD1 (6 bases). CDR1 is MNHEY and CDR2 is SMNVEV in the germline V gene (reference sequence). The CDR3 loop spans 14 amino acids. The V and J ends lost 6 bases and 2 bases respectively, with 14 bases between them. In DNA, the CDR3 is TGTGCCAGCAGCCCTGGGGACATTGCCTACGAGCAGTACTTC. Its protein is CASSPGDIAYEQYF.

CDR3 residues: CASSIAGTGDFYEQYF. For the CDR3, the DNA is TGTGCCAGTAGTATAGCCGGGACAGGGGATTTCTACGAGCAGTACTTC. The V call is TRBV19, the J call TRBJ2-7, with 10 positions matching TRBD1. The CDR3 sequence is 16 residues long. Germline lookup yields CDR1 LNHDA and CDR2 SQIVND (reference sequence). V trimming: 1 base; J trimming: 3 bases; junction bases outside the gene matches: 6.

The chain carries TRBV5-1 and TRBJ1-3; 8 positions agree with TRBD1. Germline trimming cut 2 bases from V and 8 bases from J; bases unmatched to any gene: 6. This CDR3 contains 14 residues. Germline loops: CDR1 SGHRS, CDR2 YFSETQ. CDR3 loop: CASSLRQGAHTIYF. The CDR3, as DNA: TGCGCCAGCAGCTTACGGCAGGGGGCGCACACCATATATTTT.

CDR3 bases: TGTGCCAGTAGTATGGGACTTATATCCTACGAGCAGTACTTC. Encoded protein: CASSMGLISYEQYF. This chain connects TRBV19 to TRBJ2-7; possibly TRBD2 for D (6 bases). The CDR3 length is 14 residues. Trimming left V 3 bases short and J 1 base short, with 10 bases between. Germline values: CDR1 LNHDA, CDR2 SQIVND (reference sequence).

This clone was observed once. The CDR3 is CASSERGRGASYSNQPQHF. CDR3 DNA: TGTGCCAGCAGTGAAAGGGGCAGGGGCGCTTCCTATAGCAATCAGCCCCAGCATTTT. The chain couples TRBV6-1 to TRBJ1-5, with D perhaps matching TRBD1 (6 bases). V dropped 2 bases and J dropped 0 bases, with 20 bases sitting between them. CDR1 is MNHNS, CDR2 SASEGT, per germline. This CDR3 is built from 19 residues.

The chain couples TRBV7-2 to TRBJ2-5; no firm D call. This CDR3 contains 16 residues. The V gene lost 3 bases and the J gene lost 5 bases, with 19 bases spanning the gap. Germline CDR1 reads SGHTA; CDR2 reads FQGNSA. The DNA of the CDR3 is TGTGCCAGCAGCTTGGCGGAAGACCGTCCCGGGGAGACCCAGTACTTC. Translation: CASSLAEDRPGETQYF.

V gene TRBV10-2 combines with J gene TRBJ1-2; D may be TRBD1 (6 bases). CDR3 size: 15 residues. Germline CDR1 and CDR2: WSHSY and SAAADI. V was cut by 0 bases and J by 3 bases, with 11 bases left in between. CDR3 amino acids: CASSESGGRYYGYTF. In nucleotides, the CDR3 is TGCGCCAGCAGTGAGTCGGGGGGGCGATACTATGGCTACACCTTC.

This chain links TRBV19 with TRBJ1-5; D gene unclear. Between the trimmed V and J ends, which lost 6 bases and 3 bases, there was a span of 6 bases. Per germline, CDR1 LNHDA and CDR2 SQIVND (reference sequence). This CDR3 region has 12 residues. The CDR3 spells CASSPFNQPQHF. DNA for the CDR3: TGTGCCAGTAGCCCATTCAATCAGCCCCAGCATTTT.

In DNA, the CDR3 is TGCAGCGTTGAAGAAGAGGGGGGGAATTACGAGCAGTACTTC. Its translation: CSVEEEGGNYEQYF. This chain uses TRBV29-1 with TRBJ2-7; D may be TRBD2 (7 bases). The CDR3 has 14 residues. The V gene lost 0 bases and the J gene lost 4 bases, with 13 bases spanning the gap. In germline, CDR1 is SQVTM, CDR2 ANQGSEA.

V gene TRBV5-1 combines with J gene TRBJ2-5; TRBD2 matches 10 bases. The trim removed 3 bases at V and 5 bases at J, leaving 13 bases unmatched. CDR1 and CDR2 (germline): SGHRS, YFSETQ. There are 17 residues in the CDR3. In nucleotides, the CDR3 is TGCGCCAGCAGCTCCCAGGGACCGGGACTAGCGTCGGAGACCCAGTACTTC. It translates to CASSSQGPGLASETQYF.

The rearrangement joins TRBV27 to TRBJ2-4, with D perhaps TRBD1 (5 bases). This CDR3 is 14 amino acids long. Between the trimmed V and J ends, which lost 1 base and 4 bases, there was a span of 8 bases. Germline CDR1 and CDR2: MNHEY and SMNVEV (reference sequence). This chain's CDR3 is CASSLYKGKNIQYF. DNA of the CDR3: TGTGCCAGCAGTTTATACAAGGGGAAAAACATTCAGTACTTC.

V gene TRBV5-1 combines with J gene TRBJ2-7, with 11 bases that match TRBD2. The V and J ends lost 4 bases and 6 bases, in that order; junction bases with no gene match: 6. CDR1 and CDR2 from the germline V gene are SGHRS and YFSETQ. There are 14 residues in the CDR3. CDR3 nucleotides: TGCGCCAGCAGCAATAGCGGGGGGGCCGTCGAGCAGTACTTC. This translates into CASSNSGGAVEQYF.

V usage is TRBV7-9 and J usage is TRBJ2-7; 11 positions match TRBD2. V shed 5 bases and J 2 bases; nucleotides not matched to a gene: 8. CDR1 is SEHNR, CDR2 FQNEAQ, per germline (reference sequence). CDR3 size: 16 residues. CDR3 in DNA: TGTGCCAGCAGCAACTTTAGCGGGGGGGCCCCCTACGAGCAGTACTTC. It encodes CASSNFSGGAPYEQYF.

This clone was counted between two and nine times. This chain links TRBV2 with TRBJ2-3; D not resolved. With 6 bases removed from V and 2 bases from J, the gap between germline ends came to 9 bases. The CDR3 extends over 13 amino acids. Germline CDR1 is SNHLY and CDR2 is FYNNEI. The CDR3 sequence is CASRELLTDTQYF. The CDR3 region has the DNA TGTGCCAGCAGAGAGCTTCTCACAGATACGCAGTATTTT.

J is TRBJ1-1 and V is TRBV7-9, with TRBD1 matching over 8 bases. This CDR3 is 15 amino acids long. After removal of 0 bases from V and 5 bases from J, the junction contained 5 bases not matched to a gene. Germline V CDR1 and CDR2: SEHNR, FQNEAQ (reference sequence). The CDR3 DNA follows: TGTGCCAGCAGCTTAGCGCAGGGGGCGCTAACTGAAGCTTTCTTT. Translation gives CASSLAQGALTEAFF.

The CDR3 reads CASSLGRTVVTNYGYTF. CDR3 coding DNA: TGTGCCAGCAGCTTGGGCCGGACAGTTGTCACTAACTATGGCTACACCTTC. This rearrangement joins TRBV5-6 to TRBJ1-2, with a tentative D call TRBD1 (6 bases). From germline, CDR1 is SGHDT and CDR2 YYEEEE. Trimming shortened V by 0 bases and J by 0 bases, and 15 bases separated the two germline ends. This CDR3 region has 17 residues.

The V and J genes are TRBV30 and TRBJ2-7; a possible D gene is TRBD2 (5 bases). This CDR3 is built from 12 residues. Trimming pared 1 base from V and 4 bases from J, leaving 8 bases between. Germline V gives CDR1 GTSNPN, CDR2 SVGIG (reference sequence). CDR3 amino acids: CAWSAGLYEQYF. The CDR3 region has the DNA TGTGCCTGGAGTGCCGGACTTTACGAGCAGTACTTC.

This sequence joins TRBV7-9 and TRBJ2-7; TRBD1 is a possible D gene (6 bases). The length of the CDR3 is 15 residues. The germline CDR1 and CDR2 sequences are SEHNR and FQNEAQ (reference sequence). V shed 4 bases and J shed 5 bases, with 18 bases lying between them. This CDR3 reads CASSSPGHPKDEQYF. DNA of the CDR3: TGTGCCAGCAGCTCTCCGGGACACCCCAAGGACGAGCAGTACTTC.